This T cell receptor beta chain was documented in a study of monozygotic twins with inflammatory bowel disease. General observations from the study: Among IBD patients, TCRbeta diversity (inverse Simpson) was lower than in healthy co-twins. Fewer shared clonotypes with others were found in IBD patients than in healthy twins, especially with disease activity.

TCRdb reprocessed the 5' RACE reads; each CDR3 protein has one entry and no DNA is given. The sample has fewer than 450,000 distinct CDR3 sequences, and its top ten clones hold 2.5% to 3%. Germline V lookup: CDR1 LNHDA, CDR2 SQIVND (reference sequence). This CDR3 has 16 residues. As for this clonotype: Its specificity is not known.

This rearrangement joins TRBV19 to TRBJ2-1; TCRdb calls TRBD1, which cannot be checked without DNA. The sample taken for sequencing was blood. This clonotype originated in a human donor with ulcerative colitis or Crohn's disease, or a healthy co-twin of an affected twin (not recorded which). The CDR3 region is CASSQGQGEAYNEQFF.